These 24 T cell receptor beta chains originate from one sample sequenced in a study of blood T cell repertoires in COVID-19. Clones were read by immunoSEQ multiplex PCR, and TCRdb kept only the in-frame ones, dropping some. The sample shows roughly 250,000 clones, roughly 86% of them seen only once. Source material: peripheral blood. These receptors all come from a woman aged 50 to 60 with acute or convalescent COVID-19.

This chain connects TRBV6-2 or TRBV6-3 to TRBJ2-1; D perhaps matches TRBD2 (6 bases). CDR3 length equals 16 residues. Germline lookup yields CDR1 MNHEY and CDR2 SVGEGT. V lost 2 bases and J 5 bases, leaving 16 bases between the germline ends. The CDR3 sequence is CASSYLGRTHNNEQFF. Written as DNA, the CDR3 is TGTGCCAGCAGTTACCTGGGGAGGACACATAACAATGAGCAGTTCTTC.

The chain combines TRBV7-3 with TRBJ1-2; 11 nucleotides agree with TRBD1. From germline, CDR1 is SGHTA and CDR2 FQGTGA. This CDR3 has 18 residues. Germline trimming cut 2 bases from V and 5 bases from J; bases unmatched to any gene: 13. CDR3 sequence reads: CASSLSPGQGAGEYGYTF. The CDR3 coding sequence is TGTGCCAGCAGCTTATCTCCCGGACAGGGGGCAGGAGAGTATGGCTACACCTTC.

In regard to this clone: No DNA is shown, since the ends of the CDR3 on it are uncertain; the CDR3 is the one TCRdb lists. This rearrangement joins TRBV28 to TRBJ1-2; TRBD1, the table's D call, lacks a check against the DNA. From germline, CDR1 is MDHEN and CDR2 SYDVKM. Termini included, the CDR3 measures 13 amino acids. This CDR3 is CASWGTGSFTFTF.

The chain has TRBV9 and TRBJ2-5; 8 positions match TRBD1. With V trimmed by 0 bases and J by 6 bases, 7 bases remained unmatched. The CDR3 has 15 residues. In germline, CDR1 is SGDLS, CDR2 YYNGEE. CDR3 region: CASSVGSGQEKTQYF. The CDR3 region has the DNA TGTGCCAGCAGCGTAGGTTCGGGACAGGAGAAGACCCAGTACTTC.

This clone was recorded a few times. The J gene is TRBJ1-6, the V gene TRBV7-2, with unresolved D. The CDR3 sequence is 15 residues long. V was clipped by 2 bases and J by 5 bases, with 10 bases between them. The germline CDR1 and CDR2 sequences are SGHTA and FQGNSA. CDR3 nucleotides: TGTGCCAGCAGCTTAAGCCCCCGGGATAATTCACCCCTCCACTTT. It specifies CASSLSPRDNSPLHF.

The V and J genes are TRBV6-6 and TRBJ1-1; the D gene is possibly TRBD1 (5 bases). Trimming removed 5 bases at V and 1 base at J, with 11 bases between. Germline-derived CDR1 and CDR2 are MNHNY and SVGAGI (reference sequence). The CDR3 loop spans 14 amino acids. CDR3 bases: TGTGCCAGCAGTATAGGGGTACCGAACACTGAAGCTTTCTTT. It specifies CASSIGVPNTEAFF.

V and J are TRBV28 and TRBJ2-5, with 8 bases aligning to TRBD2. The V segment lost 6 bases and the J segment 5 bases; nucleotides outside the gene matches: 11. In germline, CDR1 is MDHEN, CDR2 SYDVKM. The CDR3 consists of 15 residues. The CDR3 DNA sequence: TGTGCCAGCAGCCTCACTCGGGAGGGCCGTGAGACCCAGTACTTC. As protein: CASSLTREGRETQYF.

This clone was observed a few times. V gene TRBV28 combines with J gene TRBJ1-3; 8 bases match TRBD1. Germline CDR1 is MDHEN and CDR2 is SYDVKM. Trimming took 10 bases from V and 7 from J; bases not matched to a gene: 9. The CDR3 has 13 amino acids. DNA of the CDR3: TGTGCCAACCGAGACAGGGGATCCAACACCATATATTTT. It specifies CANRDRGSNTIYF.

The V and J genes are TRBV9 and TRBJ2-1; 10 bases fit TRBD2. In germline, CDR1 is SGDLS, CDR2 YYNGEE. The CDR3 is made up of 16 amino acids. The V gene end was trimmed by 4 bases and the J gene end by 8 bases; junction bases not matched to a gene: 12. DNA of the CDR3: TGTGCCAGCAGCTCTCCTAGCGGGAGCAATGAAGATGAGCAGTTCTTC. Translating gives CASSSPSGSNEDEQFF.

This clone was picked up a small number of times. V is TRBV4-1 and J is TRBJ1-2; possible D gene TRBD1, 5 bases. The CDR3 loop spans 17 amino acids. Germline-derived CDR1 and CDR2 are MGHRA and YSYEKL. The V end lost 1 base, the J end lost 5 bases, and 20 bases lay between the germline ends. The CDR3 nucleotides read TGCGCCAGCAGCCAAGCAGCGGGACTGACTAATCCTTATGGCTACACCTTC. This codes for CASSQAAGLTNPYGYTF.

CDR3 DNA sequence: TGTGCCACCAGCAGAGACAGGGTCAATTCGGCTGAAGCTTTCTTT. Its translation is CATSRDRVNSAEAFF. This chain connects TRBV15 to TRBJ1-1; a possible D gene is TRBD1 (5 bases). V gave up 0 bases and J gave up 6 bases, with 14 bases separating them. The CDR3 has 15 amino acids. Germline CDR1 reads LNHNV; CDR2 reads YYDKDF (reference sequence).

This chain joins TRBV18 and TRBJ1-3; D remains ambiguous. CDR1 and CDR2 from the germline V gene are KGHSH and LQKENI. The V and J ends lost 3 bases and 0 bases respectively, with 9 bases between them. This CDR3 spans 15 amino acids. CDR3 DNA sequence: TGTGCCAGCTCACCGACATCCCTCTCTGGAAACACCATATATTTT. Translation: CASSPTSLSGNTIYF.

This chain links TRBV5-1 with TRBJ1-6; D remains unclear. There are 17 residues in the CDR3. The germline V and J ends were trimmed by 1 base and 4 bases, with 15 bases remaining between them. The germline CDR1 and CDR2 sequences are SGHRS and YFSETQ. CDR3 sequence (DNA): TGCGCCAGCAGCTTGATCCCCGGGGAGGATTATAATTCACCCCTCCACTTT. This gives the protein CASSLIPGEDYNSPLHF.

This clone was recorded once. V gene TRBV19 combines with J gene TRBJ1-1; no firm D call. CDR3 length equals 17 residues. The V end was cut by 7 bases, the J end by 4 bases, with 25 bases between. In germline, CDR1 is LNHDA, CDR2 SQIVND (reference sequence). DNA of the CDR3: TGTGCCAGTACTCCAGGAGGCGGCCGGCATAGAATCACTGAAGCTTTCTTT. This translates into CASTPGGGRHRITEAFF. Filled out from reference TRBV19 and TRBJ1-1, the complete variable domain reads DGGITQSPKYLFRKEGQNVTLSCEQNLNHDAMYWYRQDPGQGLRLIYYSQIVNDFQKGDIAEGYSVSREKKESFPLTVTSAQKNPTAFYLCASTPGGGRHRITEAFFGQGTRLTVV.

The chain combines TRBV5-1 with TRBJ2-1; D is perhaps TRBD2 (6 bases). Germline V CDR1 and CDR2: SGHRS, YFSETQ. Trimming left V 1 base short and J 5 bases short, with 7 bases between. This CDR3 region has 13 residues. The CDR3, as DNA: TGCGCCAGCAGCTTGACTAGCAACAATGAGCAGTTCTTC. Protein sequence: CASSLTSNNEQFF.

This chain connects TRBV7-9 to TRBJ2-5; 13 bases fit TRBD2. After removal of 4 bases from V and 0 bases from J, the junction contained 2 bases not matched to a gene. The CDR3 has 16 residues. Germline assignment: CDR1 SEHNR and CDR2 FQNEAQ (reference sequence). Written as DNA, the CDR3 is TGTGCCAGCAGCTCGGGACTAGCGGGACACCAAGAGACCCAGTACTTC. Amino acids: CASSSGLAGHQETQYF.

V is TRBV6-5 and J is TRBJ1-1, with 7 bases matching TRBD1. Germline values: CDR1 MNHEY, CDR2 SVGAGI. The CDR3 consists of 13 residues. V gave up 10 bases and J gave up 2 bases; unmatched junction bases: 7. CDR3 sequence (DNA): TGTGCCACGGAGACAGGGATAAACACTGAAGCTTTCTTT. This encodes CATETGINTEAFF.

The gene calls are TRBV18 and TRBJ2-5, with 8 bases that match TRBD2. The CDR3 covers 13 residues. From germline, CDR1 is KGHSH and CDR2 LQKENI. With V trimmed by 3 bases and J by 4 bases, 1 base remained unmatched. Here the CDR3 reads CASSPRGGETQYF. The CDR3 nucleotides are TGTGCCAGCTCACCTCGGGGGGGAGAGACCCAGTACTTC. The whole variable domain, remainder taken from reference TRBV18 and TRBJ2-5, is NAGVMQNPRHLVRRRGQEARLRCSPMKGHSHVYWYRQLPEEGLKFMVYLQKENIIDESGMPKERFSAEFPKEGPSILRIQQVVRGDSAAYFCASSPRGGETQYFGPGTRLLVL.

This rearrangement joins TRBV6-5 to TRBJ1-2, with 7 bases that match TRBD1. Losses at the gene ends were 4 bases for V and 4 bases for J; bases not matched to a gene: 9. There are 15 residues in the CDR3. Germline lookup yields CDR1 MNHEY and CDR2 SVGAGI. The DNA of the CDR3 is TGTGCCAGCAGTTCTCTTGGAGGGGGCAGCTATGGCTACACCTTC. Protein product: CASSSLGGGSYGYTF.

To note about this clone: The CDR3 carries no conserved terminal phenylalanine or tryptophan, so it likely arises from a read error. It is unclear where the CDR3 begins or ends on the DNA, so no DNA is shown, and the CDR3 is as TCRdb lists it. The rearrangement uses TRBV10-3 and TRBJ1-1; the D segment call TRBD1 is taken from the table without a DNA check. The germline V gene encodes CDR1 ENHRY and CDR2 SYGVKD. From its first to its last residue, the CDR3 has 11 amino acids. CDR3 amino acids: CATSEGTGARV.

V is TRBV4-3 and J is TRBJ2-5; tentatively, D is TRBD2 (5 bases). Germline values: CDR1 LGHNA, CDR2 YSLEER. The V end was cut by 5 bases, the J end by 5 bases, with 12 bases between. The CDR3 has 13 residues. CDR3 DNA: TGCGCCAGCAGCGCGCTAGCCGGCGAGACCCAGTACTTC. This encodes CASSALAGETQYF.

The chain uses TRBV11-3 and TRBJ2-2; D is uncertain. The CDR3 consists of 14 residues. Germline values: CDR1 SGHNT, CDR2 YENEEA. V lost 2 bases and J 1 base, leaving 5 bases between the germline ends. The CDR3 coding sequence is TGTGCCAGCAGCTTAAACGGGAACACCGGGGAGCTGTTTTTT. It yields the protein CASSLNGNTGELFF.

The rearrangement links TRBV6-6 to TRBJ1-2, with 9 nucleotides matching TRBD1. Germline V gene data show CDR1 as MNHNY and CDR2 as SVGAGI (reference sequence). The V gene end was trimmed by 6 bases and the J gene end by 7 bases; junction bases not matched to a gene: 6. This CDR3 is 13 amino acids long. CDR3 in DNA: TGTGCCAGCAGCCAAACAGGGGGCTTTGGCTACACCTTC. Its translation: CASSQTGGFGYTF.

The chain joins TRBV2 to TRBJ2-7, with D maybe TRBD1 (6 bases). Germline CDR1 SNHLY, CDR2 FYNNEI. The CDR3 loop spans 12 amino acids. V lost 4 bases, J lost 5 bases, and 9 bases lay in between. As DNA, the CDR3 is TGTGCCAGCAGTGGGCAGGGGAACGAGCAGTACTTC. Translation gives CASSGQGNEQYF.